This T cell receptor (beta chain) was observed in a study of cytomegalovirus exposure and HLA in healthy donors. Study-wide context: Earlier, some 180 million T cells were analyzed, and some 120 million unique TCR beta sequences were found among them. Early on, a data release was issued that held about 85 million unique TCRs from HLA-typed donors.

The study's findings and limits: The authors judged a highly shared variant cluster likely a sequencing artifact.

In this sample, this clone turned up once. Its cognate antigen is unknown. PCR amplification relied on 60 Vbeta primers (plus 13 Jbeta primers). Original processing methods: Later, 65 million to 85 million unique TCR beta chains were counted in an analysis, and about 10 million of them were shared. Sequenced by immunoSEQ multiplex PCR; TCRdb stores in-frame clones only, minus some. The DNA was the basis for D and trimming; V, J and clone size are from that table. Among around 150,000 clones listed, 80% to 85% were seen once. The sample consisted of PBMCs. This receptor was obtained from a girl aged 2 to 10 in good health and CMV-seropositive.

CDR3 DNA: TGTGCCAGCAGCATAGAAGCGGGAGGCCGACTGGCCACAGATACGCAGTATTTT. Its translation is CASSIEAGGRLATDTQYF. The chain combines TRBV21-1 with TRBJ2-3; the DNA was not used to check the table's D call, TRBD2. TRBV21-1 is a recognized pseudogene. CDR3 length: 18 amino acids.